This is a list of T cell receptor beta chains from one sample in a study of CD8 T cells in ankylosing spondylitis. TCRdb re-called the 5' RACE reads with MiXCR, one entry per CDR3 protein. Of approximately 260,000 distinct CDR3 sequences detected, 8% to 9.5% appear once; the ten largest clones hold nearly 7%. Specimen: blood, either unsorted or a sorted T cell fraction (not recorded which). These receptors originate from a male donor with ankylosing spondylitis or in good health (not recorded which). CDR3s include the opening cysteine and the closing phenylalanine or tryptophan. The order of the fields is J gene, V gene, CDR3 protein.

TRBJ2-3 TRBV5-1 CASSGGQSLTDTQYF
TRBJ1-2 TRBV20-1 CSARDPGQGVYGYTF
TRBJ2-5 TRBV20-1 CSARDGQGDRETQYF
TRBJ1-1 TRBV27 CASSFAGASEAFF
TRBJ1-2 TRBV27 CASSSIQGGVGTF
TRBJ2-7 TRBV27 CASRARTAYEQYF
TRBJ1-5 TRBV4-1 CASSQREGNQPQHF
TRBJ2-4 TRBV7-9 CASSYSGREKNIQYF
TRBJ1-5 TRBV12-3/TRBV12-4 CASSARGWPQHF
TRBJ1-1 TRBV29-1 CSVRSYRGTGGNTEAFF
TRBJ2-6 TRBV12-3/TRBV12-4 CAISLEWTSEESGANVLTF
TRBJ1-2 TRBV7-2 CASSSGTGMGYTF
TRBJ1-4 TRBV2 CASSEARGGGEKLFF
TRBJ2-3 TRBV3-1 CASSHGADTQYF
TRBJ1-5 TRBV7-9 CASSLGGGEQPQHF
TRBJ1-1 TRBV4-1 CASSQGPDMNTEAFF
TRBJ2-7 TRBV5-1 CASSLTGTGHYEQYF
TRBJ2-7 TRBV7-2 CASSGGSSYEQYF
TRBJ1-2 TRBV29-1 CSGLSTGYGYTF
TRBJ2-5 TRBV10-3 CAIRGAQETQYF
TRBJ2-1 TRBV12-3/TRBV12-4 CASSLAQGRNEQFF
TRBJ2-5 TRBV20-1 CSARQGGETQYF
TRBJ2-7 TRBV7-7 CASSADRGYEQYF
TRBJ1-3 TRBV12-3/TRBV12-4 CASSFQGQKEAGNTIYF
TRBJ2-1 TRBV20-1 CSARASSVNEQFF
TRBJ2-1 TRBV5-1 CASSVRDIDNEQFF
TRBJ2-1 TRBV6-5 CASSYPTGTGGEQFF
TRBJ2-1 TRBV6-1 CASSEAYVPGSSYNEQFF
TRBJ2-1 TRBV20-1 CSATLLAGYNEQFF
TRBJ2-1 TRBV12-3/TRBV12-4 CASTLSGYNEQFF
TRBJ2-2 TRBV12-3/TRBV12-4 CASSLYTTGELFF
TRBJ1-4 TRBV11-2 CASSLDLRGAQEKLFF
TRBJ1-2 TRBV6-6 CAARQGGYTF
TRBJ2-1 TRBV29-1 CSADTSGRYNEQFF
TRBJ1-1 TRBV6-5 CASSYRPYTEAFF
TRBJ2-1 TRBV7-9 CASSSRDGHYNEQFF
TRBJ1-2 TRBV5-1 CASSLAGRQPNYGYTF
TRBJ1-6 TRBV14 CASSPGTGSSPLHF
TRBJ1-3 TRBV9 CASSPRNTIYF
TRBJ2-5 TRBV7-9 CASSAGGQETQYF
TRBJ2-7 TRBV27 CASSRLAGGDEQYF
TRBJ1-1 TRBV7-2 CASSLGPDRGSEAFF
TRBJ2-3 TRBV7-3 CASSLTGRPNTDTQYF
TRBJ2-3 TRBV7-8 CASSYLGSSGGGRTDTQYF
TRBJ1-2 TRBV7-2 CASSLDRGPYGYTF
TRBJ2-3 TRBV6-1 CASCVAGDADTQYF